This TCR beta chain was captured by sequencing in a study of CD8+ T cells in alopecia areata listed by TCRdb under 2018. With respect to the entire study: The treated patients took part in an open-label pilot trial in which moderate-to-severe alopecia areata was treated with oral tofacitinib at 5 to 10 mg twice daily. Patients received tofacitinib for 6 to 18 months and were then followed off drug for 6 months to check for delayed response and recurrence. The study used high-throughput TCRbeta sequencing to examine T cell clonal expansion in alopecia areata, in both the C3H/HeJ mouse model and human patients. Human TCRbeta sequencing covered scalp tissue and sorted CD4+ and CD8+ peripheral blood T cells from patchy and totalis/universalis alopecia areata patients and healthy controls. Tofacitinib-treated patients had biopsies at baseline and at 4 and 24 weeks of treatment, with a later scalp biopsy in several patients. Scalp clonality was compared across normal scalp (n=4), patchy alopecia areata scalp (n=8), and alopecia totalis/universalis scalp (n=8). RNA was obtained with the PAXgene miRNA kit for fixed scalp, the miRNeasy kit for PBMCs, and the RNeasy kit for mouse skin. TCRbeta CDR3 regions were amplified by immunoSEQ multiplex PCR with 35 Vbeta forward and 13 Jbeta reverse primers.

Lesional scalp punch biopsies and peripheral blood were collected from alopecia areata patients. PBMCs were isolated by density centrifugation and stained for CD3, CD4 and CD8, after which CD4+ and CD8+ T cells were sorted on a FACSAria. Study-wide conclusions, independent of this receptor: Unlike mouse skin, which is dominated by gammadelta T cells, normal human skin has resident alphabeta T cells that are also sequenced, and this complicates analysis of the scalp TCR repertoire. Lesional scalp, especially in alopecia totalis/universalis, showed higher clonality and more expanded CD8+ clones than normal scalp, suggesting antigenic drive. TCR sequences shared between patients were less clear than in mice, possibly partly because of HLA diversity in the patient population.

Only one count was recorded for this clone. Its antigen is currently not known. Base qualities were left out, and no much larger clone turns up one base away. Libraries were made using the immunoSEQ multiplex PCR assay. For TCR sequencing, RNA was extracted from every sample and reverse transcribed into cDNA to serve as template. SuperScript III was used for first-strand cDNA synthesis, primed with a 2:1 mix of oligo-dT and random hexamers. A synthetic immune receptor repertoire was used to measure amplification bias, and any remaining bias was corrected computationally. Per the authors' processing: Raw reads were preprocessed to remove errors, and CDR3 was defined according to IMGT conventions as the region from the conserved cysteine to phenylalanine. Clonality was calculated as 1 minus Shannon entropy normalized by log2 of the number of productive unique TCRs. CD4 or CD8 identity of scalp clones was inferred by cross-referencing scalp TCRbeta sequences with sorted blood CD4 and CD8 repertoires. The immuneACCESS repertoire file appears here via TCRdb, limited to in-frame rearrangements. These files lack a portion of the clones; in checked studies, under half of the deficit traces to unresolved V genes, and the cause of the others is not known. The V and J calls and clone size are taken from that table; D and trimming were inferred from the DNA. The sample yields some 110,000 clones; roughly two fifths were counted once. The leading ten clones occupy 2.5% to 3.5% of the sample.

Including the terminal cysteine and phenylalanine, the CDR3 comprises 12 residues. Only the CDR3 part of the read is kept: 36 bases, read in frame from the first base. Relative to germline, V is 5 bases shorter and J is 6 bases shorter, with 9 bases between their ends. From the germline V gene, CDR1 is SGHTA and CDR2 is FQGTGA. The sequence is built from TRBV7-3 and TRBJ2-3, with the D gene call left open. This TCR derives from a human donor with alopecia areata. Sequencing used CD4+ T cells sorted from blood. This receptor has the CDR3 CASSLYSDTQYF. In nucleotide form, the sequence is TGTGCCAGCAGCCTTTACTCCGATACGCAGTATTTT.